These T cell receptor beta chains were read from a single sample in a study of shared clonotypes between healthy human individuals. Sequenced by immunoSEQ multiplex PCR; TCRdb stores in-frame clones only, minus some. Seen here are around 600,000 clones, 85% to 95% observed once, and the top ten hold over 0.095%. The sample was naive CD8+ T cells sorted from blood. Source of these receptors: a woman in her 30s in good health. Both conserved end residues are part of each CDR3. The D gene is left open where the match is weak. Clone size is stated in some rows and not others, as once, few, many or a class when expanded.

J	V	D	size	CDR3	DNA
TRBJ2-7	TRBV29-1	TRBD1	NA	CSVVQGGEYEQYF	TGCAGCGTGGTACAGGGGGGTGAGTACGAGCAGTACTTC
TRBJ2-1	TRBV7-9	TRBD2	NA	CASRGPSGSPGNEQFF	TGTGCCAGCAGGGGGCCTAGCGGGAGTCCCGGGAATGAGCAGTTCTTC
TRBJ1-5	TRBV19	NA	few	CASSISNQPQHF	TGTGCCAGTAGTATAAGCAATCAGCCCCAGCATTTT
TRBJ2-2	TRBV6-5	TRBD1	NA	CASSSGGDTGELFF	TGTGCCAGCAGTTCAGGGGGCGACACCGGGGAGCTGTTTTTT
TRBJ1-1	TRBV5-4	NA	NA	CASSLVPGARSPNTEAFF	TGTGCCAGCAGCTTGGTCCCGGGGGCGCGCTCCCCGAACACTGAAGCTTTCTTT
TRBJ2-1	TRBV28	TRBD2	NA	CASSPASGSLNEQFF	TGTGCCAGCAGCCCAGCTAGCGGGAGTCTCAATGAGCAGTTCTTC
TRBJ2-3	TRBV13	NA	NA	CASSLGPLTDTQYF	TGTGCCAGCAGCCTTGGGCCCCTCACAGATACGCAGTATTTT
TRBJ2-5	TRBV7-9	NA	NA	CATEGSPREQYF	TGTGCCACCGAAGGGTCTCCTCGGGAGCAGTACTTC
TRBJ1-5	TRBV5-1	NA	NA	CARSGSKSNQPQHF	TGCGCCAGGTCGGGCAGTAAGAGCAATCAGCCCCAGCATTTT
TRBJ2-5	TRBV28	TRBD1	NA	CASSFKAGTGIQETQYF	TGTGCCAGCAGTTTTAAGGCCGGGACAGGGATACAAGAGACCCAGTACTTC
TRBJ2-7	TRBV7-2	TRBD2	NA	CASSLVVAGDYEQYF	TGTGCCAGCAGCTTAGTAGTAGCGGGAGACTACGAGCAGTACTTC
TRBJ2-7	TRBV10-3	NA	NA	CAISEQGNYEQYF	TGTGCCATCAGCGAGCAGGGAAACTACGAGCAGTACTTC
TRBJ2-7	TRBV6-5	NA	NA	CASSYSEGAYEQYF	TGTGCCAGCAGTTACTCGGAGGGGGCCTACGAGCAGTACTTC
TRBJ2-7	TRBV18	TRBD1	NA	CASSPTGDPYEQYF	TGTGCCAGCTCACCGACAGGGGACCCCTACGAGCAGTACTTC
TRBJ2-7	TRBV5-4	NA	NA	CASSGNREGEVEQYF	TGTGCCAGCAGCGGAAACAGGGAGGGTGAGGTCGAGCAGTACTTC
TRBJ2-7	TRBV29-1	NA	NA	CSVEPEGTETYEQYF	TGCAGCGTTGAGCCGGAGGGGACCGAGACCTACGAGCAGTACTTC